What follows are 28 T cell receptor beta chains derived from one specimen sequenced in a study of blood T cells in healthy people across ages. Primers used in a second PCR of roughly 6 to 11 cycles were a sample-barcoded 5' primer and a J-beta primer mix. One entry per CDR3 protein results from TCRdb running MiXCR on the 5' RACE reads. Of more than 1.4 million distinct CDR3 sequences in the sample, about 43% are singletons; the top ten hold 7% to 9.5%. What was sequenced was blood. The source of these receptors is a woman aged 18-35 years in good health.

As DNA, the CDR3 is TGCGCCAGCAGCCACCTCACCGAGGATACTGAAGCTTTCTTT. It codes for CASSHLTEDTEAFF. The chain combines TRBV4-1 with TRBJ1-1; D remains ambiguous. This CDR3 contains 14 residues. Looked up from germline, CDR1 is MGHRA and CDR2 is YSYEKL. V lost 3 bases, J lost 5 bases, and 13 bases lay in between.

This clonotype was counted between two and nine times. The rearrangement uses TRBV20-1 and TRBJ2-7; 10 positions match TRBD1. There are 14 residues in the CDR3. The V and J ends lost 1 base and 7 bases, in that order; junction bases with no gene match: 7. Looked up from germline, CDR1 is DFQATT and CDR2 is SNEGSKA (reference sequence). The DNA of the CDR3 is TGCAGTGCTAGAGGGCGGGACAGGGGTGGAGAGCAGTACTTC. It encodes CSARGRDRGGEQYF.

The chain joins TRBV20-1 to TRBJ1-2; no firm D call. CDR3 length equals 12 residues. V was pared by 6 bases and J by 3 bases, with 11 bases between. Germline V gives CDR1 DFQATT, CDR2 SNEGSKA (reference sequence). CDR3 in amino acids: CSARGAYYGYTF. CDR3 DNA: TGCAGTGCGCGCGGAGCCTACTATGGCTACACCTTC.

The V and J genes are TRBV28 and TRBJ2-7; D remains unclear. V dropped 6 bases and J dropped 0 bases, with 12 bases sitting between them. Germline V gene lookup returns CDR1 MDHEN and CDR2 SYDVKM. The CDR3 has 14 residues. The CDR3 nucleotides read TGTGCCAGCAGGTATGGGGTCCTCTCCTACGAGCAGTACTTC. Amino acid sequence: CASRYGVLSYEQYF.

The chain links TRBV25-1 to TRBJ2-1, with D possibly called TRBD1 or TRBD2 (5 bases each). Germline V gene lookup returns CDR1 MGHDK and CDR2 SYGVNS. V lost 4 bases and J 8 bases, leaving 12 bases between the germline ends. The CDR3 contains 13 residues. The chain's CDR3 is CASSAGLTDEQFF. Written as DNA, the CDR3 is TGTGCCAGCAGTGCGGGGCTCACCGATGAGCAGTTCTTC. Filled out from reference TRBV25-1 and TRBJ2-1, the complete variable domain reads EADIYQTPRYLVIGTGKKITLECSQTMGHDKMYWYQQDPGMELHLIHYSYGVNSTEKGDLSSESTVSRIRTEHFPLTLESARPSHTSQYLCASSAGLTDEQFFGPGTRLTVL.

The chain carries TRBV10-3 and TRBJ2-1; TRBD2 aligns across 10 bases. Germline values: CDR1 ENHRY, CDR2 SYGVKD. The CDR3 runs to 17 residues. V gave up 7 bases and J gave up 0 bases; unmatched junction bases: 9. The CDR3 loop reads CAIMTPLAGSSYNEQFF. The CDR3 bases are TGTGCCATCATGACCCCACTAGCGGGAAGCTCCTACAATGAGCAGTTCTTC.

The V gene is TRBV29-1, the J gene TRBJ2-7; D may be TRBD2 (5 bases). TRBJ2-5 explains the end of the DNA better; the J call may be wrong. Germline loops: CDR1 SQVTM, CDR2 ANQGSEA. The length of the CDR3 is 14 residues. The CDR3 spells CSVGVRSAQETQYF. The DNA for the CDR3 is TGCAGCGTTGGAGTACGTAGCGCCCAAGAGACCCAGTACTTC.

The count of this clonotype is one. The gene calls are TRBV27 and TRBJ2-1; tentatively, D is TRBD1 (6 bases). The tail of the sequence fits TRBJ2-7 better, so the J call may be wrong. Per germline, CDR1 MNHEY and CDR2 SMNVEV (reference sequence). The CDR3 is 16 residues long. The CDR3 DNA is TGTGCCAGCAGTTTACAGGGGTGGGGATCCTACAATGAGCAGTACTTC. This gives the protein CASSLQGWGSYNEQYF.

This rearrangement joins TRBV24-1 to TRBJ1-4, with a tentative D call TRBD1 (6 bases). V lost 7 bases to trimming and J lost 2 bases, with 10 bases between them. Germline CDR1 reads KGHDR; CDR2 reads SFDVKD. The length of the CDR3 is 14 residues. The CDR3 bases are TGTGCCACCAGCCCGGGGGGCACTAATGAAAAACTGTTTTTT. Translation gives CATSPGGTNEKLFF.

This clonotype was counted only a few times. The rearrangement uses TRBV20-1 and TRBJ2-1; a weak D match, TRBD2 (6 bases). The CDR3 has 14 amino acids. Between the trimmed V and J ends, which lost 5 bases and 1 base, there was a span of 12 bases. CDR1 and CDR2 (germline): DFQATT, SNEGSKA (reference sequence). The DNA of the CDR3 is TGCAGTGCTGCCCTAGCGACATCCTACAATGAGCAGTTCTTC. Its protein is CSAALATSYNEQFF.

The chain has TRBV4-1 and TRBJ1-5; 11 positions agree with TRBD1. The CDR3 totals 16 residues. V trimming: 3 bases; J trimming: 1 base; junction bases outside the gene matches: 2. Per germline, CDR1 MGHRA and CDR2 YSYEKL. The CDR3 DNA follows: TGCGCCAGCAGCCACTGGGACAGGGGGAGCAATCAGCCCCAGCATTTT. Encoded protein: CASSHWDRGSNQPQHF.

This chain connects TRBV14 to TRBJ2-5; D possibly uses TRBD1 or TRBD2 (5 bases each). The V end lost 1 base, the J end lost 11 bases, and 23 bases lay between the germline ends. CDR1 is SGHDN and CDR2 is FVKESK in the germline V gene. This CDR3 is 16 amino acids long. The CDR3 loop reads CASSQGARDPHNEQYF. The CDR3 DNA is TGTGCCAGCAGCCAAGGGGCAAGGGACCCTCACAATGAGCAGTACTTC.

V usage is TRBV7-3 and J usage is TRBJ2-3; a possible D gene is TRBD1 (5 bases). Germline-derived CDR1 and CDR2 are SGHTA and FQGTGA. This CDR3 has 13 residues. Trimming took off 3 bases at V and 4 bases at J, with 8 bases between the two ends. CDR3 region: CASSFQGSDTQYF. DNA of the CDR3: TGTGCCAGCAGCTTCCAGGGTTCAGATACGCAGTATTTT. The full variable domain, with the rest looked up from reference TRBV7-3 and TRBJ2-3, is GAGVSQTPSNKVTEKGKYVELRCDPISGHTALYWYRQSLGQGPEFLIYFQGTGAADDSGLPNDRFFAVRPEGSVSTLKIQRTERGDSAVYLCASSFQGSDTQYFGPGTRLTVL.

This chain joins TRBV7-8 and TRBJ2-4; 7 nucleotides line up with TRBD1. This CDR3 has 14 amino acids. The trim removed 5 bases at V and 15 bases at J, leaving 16 bases unmatched. Germline V lookup: CDR1 SGHVS, CDR2 FQNEAQ. The CDR3 spells CASSKGQASYERYF. DNA for the CDR3: TGTGCCAGCAGCAAAGGACAGGCGTCCTACGAGCGGTACTTC.

The chain couples TRBV6-1 to TRBJ2-7; 7 bases map to TRBD1. Germline V gives CDR1 MNHNS, CDR2 SASEGT. This CDR3 has 17 amino acids. Trimming removed 5 bases from V and 0 bases from J; junction bases left unmatched: 13. The CDR3 coding sequence is TGTGCCAGCAGTCGCCCTACGATCGCAGGGGGCTCCTACGAGCAGTACTTC. This gives the protein CASSRPTIAGGSYEQYF.

About this clonotype: Just one base apart from a much larger clone, this may be a read error. The chain carries TRBV7-2 and TRBJ2-7, with TRBD2 identical over 7 bases. The CDR3 runs to 17 residues. CDR1 SGHTA and CDR2 FQGNSA come from the germline V gene. CDR3 residues: CASSLGALSGDSHEQYF. The CDR3 coding sequence is TGTGCCAGCAGCTTAGGGGCCCTAAGCGGGGACTCCCACGAGCAGTACTTC.

A few counts support this clonotype. V gene TRBV4-1 combines with J gene TRBJ2-7, with 7 bases aligning to TRBD1. Looked up from germline, CDR1 is MGHRA and CDR2 is YSYEKL. V lost 1 base, J lost 0 bases, and 3 bases stayed unmatched. The CDR3 consists of 15 residues. The CDR3 DNA follows: TGCGCCAGCAGCCAAGCACACAGGGGCTCCTACGAGCAGTACTTC. Translated, it gives CASSQAHRGSYEQYF.

V and J are TRBV7-2 and TRBJ2-4; D perhaps matches TRBD1 (7 bases). The tail of the sequence fits TRBJ2-5 better, so the J call may be wrong. The germline CDR1 and CDR2 sequences are SGHTA and FQGNSA. The CDR3 has 16 residues. The CDR3 loop reads CASSPQGGLAYETQYF. As DNA, the CDR3 is TGTGCCAGCAGCCCTCAGGGGGGCCTAGCGTATGAGACCCAGTACTTC.

This clonotype was seen just once. The gene calls are TRBV10-3 and TRBJ2-3; D tentatively reads TRBD1 or TRBD2 (5 bases each). Per the germline V gene, CDR1 is ENHRY and CDR2 is SYGVKD. The CDR3 totals 18 residues. V gave up 4 bases and J gave up 0 bases, with 20 bases separating them. Here the CDR3 reads CAISGGTTGTTSTDTQYF. The CDR3 DNA sequence: TGTGCCATCAGTGGGGGGACCACGGGCACTACTAGCACAGATACGCAGTATTTT.

V usage is TRBV20-1 and J usage is TRBJ2-3; D not resolved. V lost 4 bases and J lost 5, with 10 bases in between. Germline CDR1 DFQATT, CDR2 SNEGSKA (reference sequence). The CDR3 totals 12 residues. The CDR3: CSATSIQDTQYF. DNA of the CDR3: TGCAGTGCTACCTCTATACAAGATACGCAGTATTTT.

This clonotype occurred a few times. The rearrangement uses TRBV12-3 or TRBV12-4 and TRBJ2-5; 7 bases fit TRBD2. The CDR3 runs 12 residues. V dropped 5 bases and J dropped 11; count of bases not matched to a gene: 8. The CDR3 nucleotides read TGTGCCAGCAGTACGACTAGCCCCCGGCAGTACTTC. Protein product: CASSTTSPRQYF.

J is TRBJ2-2 and V is TRBV5-5; 12 nucleotides match TRBD1. Germline loops: CDR1 SGHKS, CDR2 YYEKEE (reference sequence). V trimming: 1 base; J trimming: 4 bases; junction bases outside the gene matches: 5. The CDR3 contains 17 residues. The CDR3 is CASSLFGTGGVTGELFF. The CDR3 bases are TGTGCCAGCAGCTTGTTCGGGACAGGGGGCGTCACCGGGGAGCTGTTTTTT.

This chain connects TRBV5-6 to TRBJ2-3; possibly TRBD1 or TRBD2 for D (5 bases each). Germline V gives CDR1 SGHDT, CDR2 YYEEEE. The CDR3 totals 15 residues. Between the trimmed V and J ends, which lost 0 bases and 2 bases, there was a span of 10 bases. The CDR3 sequence: CASSLAGPTTDTQYF. CDR3 bases: TGTGCCAGCAGCTTGGCGGGGCCTACCACAGATACGCAGTATTTT.

This clonotype was seen many times. The chain recombines TRBV5-4 with TRBJ1-2; 7 bases agree with TRBD1. V dropped 3 bases and J dropped 1; count of bases not matched to a gene: 3. The CDR3 spans 14 residues. Looked up from germline, CDR1 is SGHNT and CDR2 is YYREEE (reference sequence). The CDR3 is CASSSGQLNYGYTF. The CDR3 nucleotides are TGTGCCAGCAGCTCGGGACAGCTTAACTATGGCTACACCTTC.

The V gene is TRBV6-1, the J gene TRBJ2-5; 7 nucleotides align to TRBD2. With the DNA end fitting TRBJ2-7 better, the J assignment may be wrong. The CDR3 has 14 residues. Per the germline V gene, CDR1 is MNHNS and CDR2 is SASEGT. Here the CDR3 DNA reads TGTGCCAGCAGTGGCGGGAGTGGTCTATACGAGCAGTACTTC. Amino acid sequence: CASSGGSGLYEQYF.

This clonotype was observed a handful of times. The rearrangement links TRBV30 to TRBJ2-7; the match to TRBD1 covers 9 bases. This CDR3 comprises 14 residues. Germline CDR1 reads GTSNPN; CDR2 reads SVGIG (reference sequence). J was trimmed by 0 bases and V by 4 bases; bases with no gene match: 4. CDR3 region: CAWMGQGTSYEQYF. In nucleotides, the CDR3 is TGTGCCTGGATGGGACAGGGAACCTCCTACGAGCAGTACTTC.

This chain links TRBV20-1 with TRBJ2-1, with D possibly matching TRBD2 (6 bases). This CDR3 is built from 15 residues. Trimming stripped 3 bases from V and 8 bases from J, with 20 bases between. Germline values: CDR1 DFQATT, CDR2 SNEGSKA (reference sequence). CDR3 residues: CSARTLPSVDDEQFF. CDR3 sequence (DNA): TGCAGTGCTAGGACCCTGCCTAGCGTCGACGATGAGCAGTTCTTC.

The chain uses TRBV7-9 and TRBJ1-2; 8 positions match TRBD1. Germline trimming cut 3 bases from V and 8 bases from J; bases unmatched to any gene: 8. Germline lookup yields CDR1 SEHNR and CDR2 FQNEAQ (reference sequence). The CDR3 totals 14 residues. CDR3: CASSFRAGGLGYTF. DNA of the CDR3: TGTGCCAGCAGCTTTAGGGCAGGGGGCCTGGGCTACACCTTC.